Below, 29 T cell receptor beta chains from the same sample are listed, as sequenced in a study of blood T cell repertoires in COVID-19. Only in-frame clones appear in the TCRdb table, and some are missing; sequencing was by immunoSEQ multiplex PCR. Of about 25,000 clones in the sample, about 85% were seen once. Material: peripheral blood. The source of these receptors is a man aged 45-65 years with active or convalescent COVID-19.

This clone came up once. The CDR3 spells CASQVLNEKLFF. The CDR3 DNA reads TGTGCCAGCCAGGTGCTTAATGAAAAACTGTTTTTT. The genes are TRBV28 and TRBJ1-4; D unresolved. CDR1 and CDR2 from the germline V gene are MDHEN and SYDVKM. V gave up 8 bases and J gave up 4 bases, with 8 bases separating them. The CDR3 covers 12 residues.

The chain uses TRBV5-1 and TRBJ2-2, with 10 nucleotides matching TRBD1. V dropped 0 bases and J dropped 0; count of bases not matched to a gene: 5. CDR1 SGHRS and CDR2 YFSETQ come from the germline V gene. This CDR3 spans 18 amino acids. The DNA of the CDR3 is TGCGCCAGCAGCTTGGCTCGGGGGACAGGGGCGAACACCGGGGAGCTGTTTTTT. Amino acids: CASSLARGTGANTGELFF.

The V and J genes are TRBV29-1 and TRBJ2-5; a weak D match, TRBD1 (5 bases). V was shortened by 1 base and J by 4 bases, with 13 bases between the two germline ends. CDR3 size: 14 residues. Germline V gene lookup returns CDR1 SQVTM and CDR2 ANQGSEA. The DNA for the CDR3 is TGCAGCGTTGAAGGAGTAGGGGTCGGAGAGACCCAGTACTTC. The encoded protein is CSVEGVGVGETQYF.

This clone has just a few counts. This rearrangement joins TRBV11-2 to TRBJ1-2, with D hard to call. V gave up 1 base and J gave up 4 bases, with 10 bases separating them. This CDR3 is 14 amino acids long. CDR1 SGHAT and CDR2 FQNNGV come from the germline V gene. CDR3 loop: CASSLVGGPYGYTF. CDR3 coding DNA: TGTGCCAGCAGCTTAGTTGGAGGACCCTATGGCTACACCTTC.

The DNA for the CDR3 is TGTGCCAGTAGTATCGCGAGTGACACAGATACGCAGTATTTT. It specifies CASSIASDTDTQYF. The J gene is TRBJ2-3, the V gene TRBV19; D not certain. Trimming pared 3 bases from V and 2 bases from J, leaving 9 bases between. Germline V gives CDR1 LNHDA, CDR2 SQIVND (reference sequence). The CDR3 spans 14 residues.

This chain joins TRBV3-1 (or the pseudogene TRBV3-2) and TRBJ1-1; 7 nucleotides align to TRBD1. V trimming: 4 bases; J trimming: 2 bases; junction bases outside the gene matches: 7. CDR1 LGHDT and CDR2 YNNKEL come from the germline V gene (reference sequence). This CDR3 is 15 amino acids long. In nucleotides, the CDR3 is TGTGCCAGCAGCCCTTCGGGGACAGTAAACACTGAAGCTTTCTTT. Translating it yields CASSPSGTVNTEAFF.

CDR3 DNA sequence: TGTGCCAGCAGCCAAACTAGCGGGGGGGCCTACGAGCAGTACTTC. Protein product: CASSQTSGGAYEQYF. The chain is built from TRBV4-2 and TRBJ2-7, with 13 bases lining up with TRBD2. The CDR3 sequence is 15 residues long. In germline, CDR1 is LGHNA, CDR2 YNFKEQ. With V trimmed by 2 bases and J by 2 bases, 0 bases remained unmatched.

This clone has a single count. J is TRBJ2-5 and V is TRBV6-5, with 12 bases aligning to TRBD1. CDR1 is MNHEY, CDR2 SVGAGI, per germline. Losses at the gene ends were 6 bases for V and 5 bases for J; bases not matched to a gene: 7. This CDR3 is built from 15 residues. CDR3 nucleotide sequence: TGTGCCAGCAGCCCCGGGACAGGGGGCCTTGAGACCCAGTACTTC. It encodes CASSPGTGGLETQYF.

The V and J genes are TRBV5-1 and TRBJ2-1, with 12 bases lining up with TRBD2. The CDR3 sequence is 16 residues long. Germline CDR1 is SGHRS and CDR2 is YFSETQ. Unmatched junction bases numbered 6, after V lost 3 bases and J lost 5 bases. This chain's CDR3 is CASSYLTSGSDNEQFF. The CDR3 DNA sequence: TGCGCCAGCAGCTACCTGACTAGCGGGAGTGACAATGAGCAGTTCTTC. The complete variable domain, with remaining parts taken from reference TRBV5-1 and TRBJ2-1, reads KAGVTQTPRYLIKTRGQQVTLSCSPISGHRSVSWYQQTPGQGLQFLFEYFSETQRNKGNFPGRFSGRQFSNSRSEMNVSTLELGDSALYLCASSYLTSGSDNEQFFGPGTRLTVL.

This clone showed up just a few times. The gene calls are TRBV5-4 and TRBJ2-7, with TRBD1 matching over 9 bases. Germline V gene data show CDR1 as SGHNT and CDR2 as YYREEE (reference sequence). Unmatched junction bases numbered 6, after V lost 4 bases and J lost 7 bases. The CDR3 consists of 13 residues. The DNA for the CDR3 is TGTGCCAGCAGCGCTGGACAGGGGCGGGAGCAGTACTTC. This encodes CASSAGQGREQYF.

V usage is TRBV5-3 and J usage is TRBJ1-6; the match to TRBD1 covers 11 bases. TRBV5-3 is placed among ORFs of uncertain function. With V trimmed by 5 bases and J by 10 bases, 14 bases remained unmatched. The CDR3 is made up of 17 amino acids. The CDR3 nucleotides are TGTGCCAGAAGTTCCCGGACAGGGGGCGGTGATGACTCACCCCTCCACTTT. The encoded protein is CARSSRTGGGDDSPLHF.

The chain has TRBV9 and TRBJ2-1; 11 bases fit TRBD2. The V gene end was trimmed by 2 bases and the J gene end by 7 bases; junction bases not matched to a gene: 8. The CDR3 is made up of 16 amino acids. In germline, CDR1 is SGDLS, CDR2 YYNGEE. CDR3 in DNA: TGTGCCAGCAGCGTCTCCGGGACTAGCGGTGCAAATGAGCAGTTCTTC. Its protein is CASSVSGTSGANEQFF.

This clone was counted only a few times. The chain is built from TRBV10-3 and TRBJ1-4; TRBD1 aligns across 7 bases. V shed 2 bases, J shed 6 bases, and the junction held 6 bases outside the gene matches. Germline lookup yields CDR1 ENHRY and CDR2 SYGVKD. CDR3 length: 15 residues. DNA for the CDR3: TGTGCCATCAGTGAGCCCGACAGGGATGATGAAAAACTGTTTTTT. It is translated as CAISEPDRDDEKLFF.

The chain has TRBV6-1 and TRBJ2-6; 7 positions agree with TRBD1. The trim removed 3 bases at V and 1 base at J, leaving 3 bases unmatched. In germline, CDR1 is MNHNS, CDR2 SASEGT. This CDR3 comprises 16 residues. Here the CDR3 DNA reads TGTGCCAGCAGTGATACAGGGGTGTCTGGGGCCAACGTCCTGACTTTC. This codes for CASSDTGVSGANVLTF.

The rearrangement links TRBV29-1 to TRBJ1-5, with 9 bases fitting TRBD1. This CDR3 comprises 15 residues. Germline CDR1 is SQVTM and CDR2 is ANQGSEA. V was clipped by 4 bases and J by 1 base; unmatched bases: 5. The CDR3 region is CSVALGTGSNQPQHF. The CDR3 DNA is TGCAGCGTTGCTCTGGGGACAGGGAGCAATCAGCCCCAGCATTTT.

J is TRBJ2-3 and V is TRBV27, with 11 bases fitting TRBD2. This CDR3 has 16 residues. From germline, CDR1 is MNHEY and CDR2 SMNVEV (reference sequence). The V and J ends lost 6 bases and 2 bases, in that order; junction bases with no gene match: 7. The CDR3 region has the DNA TGTGCCAGCAGAGAGCTAGCGGGGGGACTCACAGATACGCAGTATTTT. It codes for CASRELAGGLTDTQYF.

This clone has just one count. V and J are TRBV9 and TRBJ2-2, with D perhaps TRBD2 (5 bases). CDR3 length: 13 amino acids. V was shortened by 4 bases and J by 4 bases, with 8 bases between the two germline ends. CDR1 is SGDLS, CDR2 YYNGEE, per germline. The CDR3: CASSRGSTGELFF. The CDR3 DNA reads as TGTGCCAGCAGCCGGGGTAGCACCGGGGAGCTGTTTTTT.

J is TRBJ1-1 and V is TRBV6-5; weak D call: TRBD1 (5 bases). The CDR3 sequence is 13 residues long. Germline loops: CDR1 MNHEY, CDR2 SVGAGI. Trimming cost V 2 bases and J 1 base, with 5 bases left between them. CDR3 in amino acids: CASSYGQNTEAFF. CDR3 nucleotides: TGTGCCAGCAGTTACGGACAGAACACTGAAGCTTTCTTT.

In this sample, this clone turned up a few times. The chain couples TRBV7-9 to TRBJ1-2; 10 bases map to TRBD1. Germline V lookup: CDR1 SEHNR, CDR2 FQNEAQ (reference sequence). The ends lost 3 bases at V and 7 bases at J; junction bases unmatched: 8. CDR3 size: 15 residues. The CDR3 coding sequence is TGTGCCAGCAGCTTCCGGGACAGGGGTGTCGGTGGCTACACCTTC. Protein sequence: CASSFRDRGVGGYTF.

This chain joins TRBV3-1 (or the pseudogene TRBV3-2) and TRBJ1-1; the D is unclear. V lost 2 bases, J lost 5 bases, and 6 bases lay in between. The CDR3 extends over 12 amino acids. CDR1 is LGHDT and CDR2 is YNNKEL in the germline V gene (reference sequence). The CDR3 here is CASSQSATEAFF. CDR3 sequence (DNA): TGTGCCAGCAGCCAATCCGCGACTGAAGCTTTCTTT.

The gene calls are TRBV7-6 and TRBJ2-7; D perhaps matches TRBD2 (7 bases). Germline CDR1 SGHVS, CDR2 FNYEAQ. Deletions cut 5 bases from V and 0 bases from J, with 14 bases between. The CDR3 loop spans 15 amino acids. Here the CDR3 DNA reads TGTGCCAGCAGCCCCAAGGGGGGGCCCTCCTACGAGCAGTACTTC. The encoded protein is CASSPKGGPSYEQYF.

The DNA for the CDR3 is TGTGCCAGCAGGCAAGAGTACCAAGAGACCCAGTACTTC. Residues: CASRQEYQETQYF. The V gene is TRBV7-9, the J gene TRBJ2-5; D call uncertain. Trimming took off 6 bases at V and 0 bases at J, with 8 bases between the two ends. Germline CDR1 is SEHNR and CDR2 is FQNEAQ (reference sequence). The CDR3 length is 13 residues.

With regard to this clone: Other DNA sequences within the sample encode an identical CDR3. The chain employs TRBV2 and TRBJ2-7; 7 nucleotides line up with TRBD1. Germline V gives CDR1 SNHLY, CDR2 FYNNEI. The CDR3 contains 14 residues. V gave up 5 bases and J gave up 2 bases; unmatched junction bases: 6. The CDR3 coding sequence is TGTGCCAGCAGTCCTGACAGGGATGCCTACGAGCAGTACTTC. Its protein is CASSPDRDAYEQYF. The variable domain in full, completed from reference TRBV2 and TRBJ2-7, reads EPEVTQTPSHQVTQMGQEVILRCVPISNHLYFYWYRQILGQKVEFLVSFYNNEISEKSEIFDDQFSVERPDGSNFTLKIRSTKLEDSAMYFCASSPDRDAYEQYFGPGTRLTVT.

V and J are TRBV19 and TRBJ2-7, with no clear D. V lost 5 bases and J 5 bases, leaving 10 bases between the germline ends. Germline values: CDR1 LNHDA, CDR2 SQIVND (reference sequence). This CDR3 contains 12 residues. This CDR3 reads CASSDFYHEQYF. Written as DNA, the CDR3 is TGTGCCAGTAGTGACTTCTACCACGAGCAGTACTTC.

J is TRBJ1-4 and V is TRBV7-6; a weak D match, TRBD1 (5 bases). V lost 0 bases and J lost 2, with 7 bases in between. This CDR3 contains 15 residues. Per germline, CDR1 SGHVS and CDR2 FNYEAQ. The CDR3 loop reads CASSLAGGTNEKLFF. The CDR3 DNA reads TGTGCCAGCAGCTTAGCGGGGGGGACTAATGAAAAACTGTTTTTT.

The chain is built from TRBV7-2 and TRBJ1-1; D remains unclear. CDR1 and CDR2 (germline): SGHTA, FQGNSA. The CDR3 covers 17 residues. Trimming cost V 6 bases and J 3 bases, with 23 bases left between them. CDR3 residues: CASSYSASRVTHTEAFF. CDR3 DNA sequence: TGTGCCAGCAGTTATAGCGCCTCTCGAGTGACCCACACTGAAGCTTTCTTT.

V usage is TRBV5-1 and J usage is TRBJ2-5; 9 nucleotides agree with TRBD1. The V segment lost 3 bases and the J segment 4 bases; nucleotides outside the gene matches: 13. CDR1 SGHRS and CDR2 YFSETQ come from the germline V gene. This CDR3 region has 17 residues. This CDR3 is CASSSPGQGISRETQYF. CDR3 DNA: TGCGCCAGCAGCTCCCCGGGACAGGGTATATCGCGAGAGACCCAGTACTTC.

Only a few counts were recorded for this clone. V usage is TRBV19 and J usage is TRBJ2-7; 9 bases are shared with TRBD2. Germline values: CDR1 LNHDA, CDR2 SQIVND (reference sequence). CDR3 length: 15 amino acids. The ends lost 1 base at V and 3 bases at J; junction bases unmatched: 4. CDR3 sequence (DNA): TGTGCCAGTAGTATAGGAGCGGGAGGACTCTACGAGCAGTACTTC. It encodes CASSIGAGGLYEQYF.

V and J are TRBV10-3 and TRBJ2-1, with D unresolved. Germline loops: CDR1 ENHRY, CDR2 SYGVKD. CDR3 length: 13 amino acids. The V gene lost 7 bases and the J gene lost 4 bases, with 11 bases spanning the gap. CDR3 bases: TGTGCCATCACCGAGAGCACTTACAATGAGCAGTTCTTC. It is translated as CAITESTYNEQFF.